The subject of this entry is one T cell receptor beta chain. Its antigen is not identified. Its ends do not fully match the called genes, so a read error is possible. The CDR3 has 13 amino acids. Germline assignment: CDR1 PRHDT and CDR2 FYEKMQ (reference sequence). The data stem from a study of tumor-infiltrating lymphocytes in primary liver carcinoma. Turning to the study itself: Patients were both men and women, whose ages ran from 30 to 69 years. Study-level findings and limits: Tumor top-250-clone fraction significantly exceeded that of blood (p = 0.039). Tumor region pairs showed greater overlap than either tumor-adjacent or tumor-blood pairs did.

Co-extracting RNA and DNA was done with about 17-30 mg of unsorted bulk tissue as input. Patients had primary liver carcinoma treated by surgical resection. From 400 to 550 ng total RNA, TCR beta cDNA was generated with a primer in the constant region. Generation of the TCR beta libraries relied on three nested multiplex PCR rounds using slightly modified ARM-PCR. Both of the initial two PCR rounds ran for about 9 cycles and employed TRBV1-TRBV30 forward primers alongside a C-beta reverse primer. TCRdb re-derived calls from the multiplex PCR reads in MiXCR, one entry per CDR3 protein. Of 80,000 or so distinct CDR3 sequences in the sample, roughly 71% were seen once.

This TCR was recovered from a man in his forties or fifties with primary liver carcinoma and hepatitis B virus infection. This chain uses TRBV13 with TRBJ2-1; TRBD1 matches at 8 bases. The sample was tumor-adjacent normal liver tissue. The CDR3 coding sequence is TGTGTCAGCAGCCGTGGGACAGGCGGCGAGCAGTTCTTC. Amino acids: CVSSRGTGGEQFF.